The source of this T cell receptor (beta chain) is a study of control samples from healthy donors and cancer patients. Assay: immunoSEQ multiplex PCR; the TCRdb copy retains only in-frame clones and omits some. Of 190,000 or so clones detected, roughly 93% appear once; the ten largest clones hold over 1.1%. The clonotype was recovered from a man aged 18 to 35 in good health. Sequenced sample: blood.

This CDR3 is CASSLAPQGATEAFF. CDR3 sequence (DNA): TGTGCCAGCAGCTTAGCTCCCCAGGGGGCCACTGAAGCTTTCTTT. This chain links TRBV7-9 with TRBJ1-1; 8 nucleotides match TRBD1. CDR1 and CDR2 from the germline V gene are SEHNR and FQNEAQ (reference sequence). V shed 0 bases, J shed 4 bases, and the junction held 4 bases outside the gene matches. The CDR3 is made up of 15 amino acids.